This TCR beta chain was recovered during a study of blood T cells in healthy people across ages. Then a second PCR, running about 6 to 11 cycles, was carried out with a sample-barcoded 5' primer and a J-beta primer mix. TCRdb reprocessed the 5' RACE reads with MiXCR, giving one entry per CDR3 protein. In the table there are about 1,800,000 distinct CDR3 sequences, approximately 30% of which are singletons. The CDR3 is made up of 15 amino acids. Germline lookup yields CDR1 ENHRY and CDR2 SYGVKD. V shed 6 bases, J shed 4 bases, and the junction held 8 bases outside the gene matches. The chain is built from TRBV10-3 and TRBJ1-5; 8 bases are shared with TRBD1. This receptor was taken from a woman between 25 and 40 years old in good health. Sample: blood. This CDR3 is CAIRGGTGPNQPQHF. In DNA, the CDR3 is TGTGCCATCAGGGGAGGGACAGGCCCAAATCAGCCCCAGCATTTT.